This T cell receptor (beta chain) emerged from a study of CD8+ T cells in alopecia areata. Study-level results: Uncertain still, given a single nonresponder, is whether baseline CD8+ expansion links to response.

Concerning this clone itself: Its specificity is unknown.

Indicated treatment: oral pan-JAK inhibitor, 5-10 mg twice daily. V shed 4 bases and J shed 5 bases, with 11 bases lying between them. The germline gives CDR1 MGHDK, CDR2 SYGVNS. This CDR3 is 13 amino acids long. The authors extracted RNA and reverse transcribed it into cDNA as the sequencing template. The table came from immunoSEQ multiplex PCR; TCRdb's copy has only in-frame clones and leaves some out. The data show roughly 200,000 clones, approximately 60% seen once. The clonotype comes from a human donor with alopecia areata. Here the sequenced sample was CD4+ T cells sorted from blood, taken at week 4, from a patient treated with tofacitinib. The gene calls are TRBV25-1 and TRBJ2-5; D unresolved. CDR3 nucleotides: TGTGCCAGCAGTGTCGGTCCGTCGGAGACCCAGTACTTC. Protein product: CASSVGPSETQYF.